These T cell receptor beta chains were read from a single sample in a study of shared clonotypes between healthy human individuals. TCRdb's copy holds only in-frame clones and misses some; the assay was immunoSEQ multiplex PCR. Here the sample spans hundreds of thousands of clones, approximately 71% being singletons. The specimen was PBMCs. The receptors were sampled from a woman in her 40s in good health. Some clones in this sample may be carry-over from other donors' samples. CDR3s include the opening cysteine and the closing phenylalanine or tryptophan.

v_gene: TRBV5-6; len: 13; j_gene: TRBJ2-4; CDR3aa: CASSLGWGDIQYF
v_gene: TRBV19; len: 15; j_gene: TRBJ1-1; CDR3aa: CASSTRTGMNTEAFF
v_gene: TRBV4-3; len: 15; j_gene: TRBJ2-1; CDR3aa: CASSLGTPSYNEQFF
v_gene: TRBV7-6; len: 14; j_gene: TRBJ2-2; CDR3aa: CASSPPRNTGELFF
v_gene: TRBV4-3; len: 17; j_gene: TRBJ2-3; CDR3aa: CASSQVSASGSEDTQYF
v_gene: TRBV11-2; len: 14; j_gene: TRBJ2-1; CDR3aa: CASSLDSRSDEQFF
v_gene: TRBV7-3; len: 14; j_gene: TRBJ1-1; CDR3aa: CASSSQGANTEAFF
v_gene: TRBV30; len: 14; j_gene: TRBJ1-2; CDR3aa: CAWSTGQTYYGYTF
v_gene: TRBV30; len: 12; j_gene: TRBJ1-2; CDR3aa: CAWGSLNYGYTF
v_gene: TRBV7-8; len: 17; j_gene: TRBJ2-2; CDR3aa: CASSPFRLAGRAGELFF
v_gene: TRBV5-6; len: 11; j_gene: TRBJ2-7; CDR3aa: CASSSSNEQYF
v_gene: TRBV18; len: 15; j_gene: TRBJ2-7; CDR3aa: CASSYQGAPMGEQYF
v_gene: TRBV28; len: 16; j_gene: TRBJ1-5; CDR3aa: CASSSQGALRDQPQHF
v_gene: TRBV5-4; len: 16; j_gene: TRBJ2-1; CDR3aa: CASSLALGTGDNEQFF
v_gene: TRBV29-1; len: 15; j_gene: TRBJ2-3; CDR3aa: CSVEKPLVNTDTQYF
v_gene: TRBV10-3; len: 14; j_gene: TRBJ2-3; CDR3aa: CAISESLAGDTQYF
v_gene: TRBV21-1; len: 19; j_gene: TRBJ2-7; CDR3aa: CASSKEGRGRSSPTYEQYF
v_gene: TRBV4-1; len: 18; j_gene: TRBJ2-7; CDR3aa: CASSQVALGLATSYEQYF
v_gene: TRBV30; len: 13; j_gene: TRBJ2-1; CDR3aa: CVTAGGPSDEQFF
v_gene: TRBV5-5; len: 18; j_gene: TRBJ2-6; CDR3aa: CASSRGPGGLSGANVLTF
v_gene: TRBV18; len: 14; j_gene: TRBJ2-7; CDR3aa: CASSPQGHIYEQYF
v_gene: TRBV28; len: 14; j_gene: TRBJ1-5; CDR3aa: CASSTHGTGQPQHF
v_gene: TRBV28; len: 15; j_gene: TRBJ2-1; CDR3aa: CASSWTGVASNEQFF
v_gene: TRBV18; len: 13; j_gene: TRBJ1-4; CDR3aa: CASSPGAGEKLFF
v_gene: TRBV30; len: 14; j_gene: TRBJ2-2; CDR3aa: CAWERHANTGELFF
v_gene: TRBV5-1; len: 14; j_gene: TRBJ2-7; CDR3aa: CASSLVLGAYEQYF
v_gene: TRBV10-3; len: 11; j_gene: TRBJ1-1; CDR3aa: CAISGDTEAFF
v_gene: TRBV28; len: 12; j_gene: TRBJ2-7; CDR3aa: CASSLLEHEQYF
v_gene: TRBV25-1; len: 14; j_gene: TRBJ1-5; CDR3aa: CASSEPGQGQPQHF
v_gene: TRBV18; len: 17; j_gene: TRBJ2-5; CDR3aa: CASSPVATGERSETQYF
v_gene: TRBV19; len: 14; j_gene: TRBJ2-7; CDR3aa: CASSAQVSTYEQYF
v_gene: TRBV5-1; len: 15; j_gene: TRBJ2-7; CDR3aa: CASSLGGAGAHEQYF
v_gene: TRBV5-1; len: 14; j_gene: TRBJ2-7; CDR3aa: CASSLIGASYEQYF
v_gene: TRBV27; len: 16; j_gene: TRBJ2-3; CDR3aa: CASRTNRDSSTDTQYF
v_gene: TRBV6-5; len: 13; j_gene: TRBJ2-5; CDR3aa: CASNPLTMETQYF
v_gene: TRBV14; len: 17; j_gene: TRBJ2-3; CDR3aa: CASSQGYRDSFTDTQYF
v_gene: TRBV11-2; len: 19; j_gene: TRBJ1-5; CDR3aa: CASSLVIEADPYYNQPQHF
v_gene: TRBV18; len: 15; j_gene: TRBJ2-6; CDR3aa: CASSPNAPGANVLTF
v_gene: TRBV7-2; len: 14; j_gene: TRBJ2-2; CDR3aa: CASSLNSNTGELFF
v_gene: TRBV5-1; len: 14; j_gene: TRBJ2-1; CDR3aa: CASSLGQGPSEQFF
v_gene: TRBV18; len: 19; j_gene: TRBJ2-2; CDR3aa: CASSLIGLAGNANTGELFF
v_gene: TRBV2; len: 15; j_gene: TRBJ2-3; CDR3aa: CASRAAGGSTDTQYF
v_gene: TRBV14; len: 16; j_gene: TRBJ2-2; CDR3aa: CASSQVRAVNTGELFF
v_gene: TRBV28; len: 13; j_gene: TRBJ2-7; CDR3aa: CASSPAGTYEQYF
v_gene: TRBV18; len: 14; j_gene: TRBJ2-7; CDR3aa: CASSGGQGPYEQYF
v_gene: TRBV10-3; len: 14; j_gene: TRBJ2-7; CDR3aa: CAISESFASYEQYF
v_gene: TRBV11-1; len: 12; j_gene: TRBJ2-3; CDR3aa: CASSSRGDTQYF